A single sample is the source of the 3 T cell receptor beta chains below, sequenced in a study of human T cells and chemical hapten exposure. As for time point: patch test 3, about 24 weeks after DPC sensitization. Treatment given: therapeutic diphenylcyclopropenone sensitization with weekly scalp DPC. TCRdb itself ran the RACE reads through MiXCR, one entry per CDR3 protein. Of about 190,000 distinct CDR3 sequences listed, approximately 24% are singletons. This material consisted of whole blood, taken in connection with sensitization to the hapten diphenylcyclopropenone (DPC). These receptor sequences come from a woman between 35 and 50 years old with alopecia areata. Some clones in this sample may be carry-over from other donors' samples.

The J gene is TRBJ2-5, the V gene TRBV25-1, with D possibly called TRBD1 or TRBD2 (5 bases each). V was clipped by 8 bases and J by 7 bases, with 14 bases between them. Germline values: CDR1 MGHDK, CDR2 SYGVNS. The CDR3 extends over 12 amino acids. The CDR3 region is CASAGTGGTQYF. CDR3 bases: TGTGCCAGCGCCGGGACCGGAGGGACCCAGTACTTC.

This clonotype was observed a single time. This sequence joins TRBV25-1 and TRBJ2-5; D is uncertain. Germline V gene data show CDR1 as MGHDK and CDR2 as SYGVNS. This CDR3 spans 15 amino acids. Trimming cost V 3 bases and J 4 bases, with 15 bases left between them. DNA of the CDR3: TGTGCCAGCAGTGACCCTAAGAAGTTCGGAGAGACCCAGTACTTC. Translating gives CASSDPKKFGETQYF.

Here the CDR3 DNA reads TGTGCCAGCAGTCCTCGATGGGGGAACACTGAAGCTTTCTTT. Amino acid sequence: CASSPRWGNTEAFF. The V and J genes are TRBV6-2 or TRBV6-3 and TRBJ1-1, with D uncertain. The CDR3 has 14 amino acids. Germline assignment: CDR1 MNHEY and CDR2 SVGEGT. With 5 bases removed from V and 1 base from J, the gap between germline ends came to 11 bases.